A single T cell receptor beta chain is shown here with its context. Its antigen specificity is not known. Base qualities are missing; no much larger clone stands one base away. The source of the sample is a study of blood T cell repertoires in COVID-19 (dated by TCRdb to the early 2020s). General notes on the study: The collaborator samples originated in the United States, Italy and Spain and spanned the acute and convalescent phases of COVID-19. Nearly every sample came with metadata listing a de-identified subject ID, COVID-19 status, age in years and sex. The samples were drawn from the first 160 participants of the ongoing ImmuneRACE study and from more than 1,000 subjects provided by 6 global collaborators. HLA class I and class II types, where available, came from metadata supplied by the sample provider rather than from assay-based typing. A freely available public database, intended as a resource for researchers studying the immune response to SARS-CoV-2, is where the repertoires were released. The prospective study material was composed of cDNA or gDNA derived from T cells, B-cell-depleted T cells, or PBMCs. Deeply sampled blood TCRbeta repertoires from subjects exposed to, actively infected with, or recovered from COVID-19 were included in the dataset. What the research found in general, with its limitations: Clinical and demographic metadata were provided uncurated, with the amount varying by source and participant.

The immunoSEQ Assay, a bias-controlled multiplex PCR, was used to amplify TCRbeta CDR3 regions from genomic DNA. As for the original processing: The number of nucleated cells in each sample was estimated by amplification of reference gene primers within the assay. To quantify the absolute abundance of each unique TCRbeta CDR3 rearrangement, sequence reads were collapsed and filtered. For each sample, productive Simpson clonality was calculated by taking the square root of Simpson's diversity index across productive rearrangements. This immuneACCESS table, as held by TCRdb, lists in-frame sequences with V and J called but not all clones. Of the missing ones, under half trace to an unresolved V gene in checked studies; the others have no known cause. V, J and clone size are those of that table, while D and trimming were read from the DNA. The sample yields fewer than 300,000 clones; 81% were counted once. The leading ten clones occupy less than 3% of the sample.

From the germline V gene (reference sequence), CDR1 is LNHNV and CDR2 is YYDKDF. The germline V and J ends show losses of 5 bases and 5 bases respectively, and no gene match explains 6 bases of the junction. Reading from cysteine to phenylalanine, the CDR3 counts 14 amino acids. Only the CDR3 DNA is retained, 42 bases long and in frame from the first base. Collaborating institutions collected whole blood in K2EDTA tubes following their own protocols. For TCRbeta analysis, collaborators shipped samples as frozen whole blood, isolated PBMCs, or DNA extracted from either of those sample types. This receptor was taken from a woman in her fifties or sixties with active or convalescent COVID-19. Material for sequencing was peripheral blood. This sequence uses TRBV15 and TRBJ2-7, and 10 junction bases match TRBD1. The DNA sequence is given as TGTGCCACCAGCCTAGACAGGGGGCTGGACGAGCAGTACTTC. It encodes CATSLDRGLDEQYF.